The clone carrying this T cell receptor beta chain has just a few counts. This sample is part of a study of T-cell memory formation after mild COVID-19. TCRdb itself ran the 5' RACE reads through MiXCR, one entry per CDR3 protein. Of some 600,000 distinct CDR3 sequences in the sample, 15% to 20% were seen once. The sequencing sample was made of PBMCs or a T cell subset sorted from them (not recorded which). The TCR was taken from an adult woman who had mild COVID-19 (a few samples of this study predate the infection). Cell type and time point are not known.

The DNA for the CDR3 is TGCGCCAGCTCCACTGACCCGGGACAGTCCCGCACTGAAGCTTTCTTT. Encoded protein: CASSTDPGQSRTEAFF. The chain combines TRBV4-3 with TRBJ1-1, with 7 bases matching TRBD1. V lost 8 bases, J lost 4 bases, and 16 bases stayed unmatched. This CDR3 is 16 amino acids long. Per the germline V gene, CDR1 is LGHNA and CDR2 is YSLEER.